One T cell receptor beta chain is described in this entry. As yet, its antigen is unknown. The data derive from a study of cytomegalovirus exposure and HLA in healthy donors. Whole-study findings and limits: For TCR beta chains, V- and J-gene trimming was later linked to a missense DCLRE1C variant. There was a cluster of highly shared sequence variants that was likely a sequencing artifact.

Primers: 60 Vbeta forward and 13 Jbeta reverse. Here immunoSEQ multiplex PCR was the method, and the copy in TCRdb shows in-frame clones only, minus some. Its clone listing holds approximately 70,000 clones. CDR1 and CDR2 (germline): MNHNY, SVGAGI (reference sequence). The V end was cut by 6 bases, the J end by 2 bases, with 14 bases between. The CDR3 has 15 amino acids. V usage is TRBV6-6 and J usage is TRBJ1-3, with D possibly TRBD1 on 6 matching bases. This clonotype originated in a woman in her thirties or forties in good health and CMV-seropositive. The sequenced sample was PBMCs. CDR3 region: CASSNVWDTGNTIYF. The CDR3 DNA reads TGTGCCAGCAGCAACGTATGGGACACTGGAAACACCATATATTTT.